This section outlines one T cell receptor beta chain sequence together with its context. The sample is drawn from a study of patients and donors after allogeneic stem cell transplantation. This CDR3 comprises 15 residues. V was clipped by 4 bases and J by 10 bases; unmatched bases: 15. TCRdb analysed the RT-PCR reads with MiXCR anew, one entry per CDR3 protein. The sample yields 150,000 to 250,000 distinct CDR3 sequences, around two fifths seen once. Sequencing was performed on blood, either unsorted or a sorted T cell fraction (not recorded which). This clonotype was obtained from a human donor who was either an allogeneic HSCT recipient or a stem cell or donor lymphocyte infusion donor (not recorded which). It is not recorded whose cells these are; they may come from a transplant donor. The V gene is TRBV12-3 or TRBV12-4, the J gene TRBJ1-2; 7 bases line up with TRBD1. In DNA, the CDR3 is TGTGCCAGCAGTTATAGATACCTGGACAGGTCTGCCTACACCTTC. Protein: CASSYRYLDRSAYTF.